Included here is one TCR beta chain sequence, with context. The trim removed 2 bases at V and 5 bases at J, leaving 2 bases unmatched. The CDR3 runs to 13 residues. Germline CDR1 and CDR2: KGHSH and LQKENI. The data were taken from a study of blood T cell repertoires in COVID-19. As for the study in general: The analysed material was cDNA or gDNA that came from T cells, B-cell-depleted T cells, or PBMCs.

The method was immunoSEQ multiplex PCR; TCRdb's version includes in-frame clones alone and lacks a portion of them. The sample yields 150,000 to 200,000 clones, roughly 83% seen once. The receptor comes from a woman aged 60 to 75 with acute or convalescent COVID-19. The specimen was peripheral blood. The chain combines TRBV18 with TRBJ2-7; the match to TRBD1 covers 8 bases. The CDR3 coding sequence is TGTGCCAGCTCACCAGGACAGGGTAACGAGCAGTACTTC. It is translated as CASSPGQGNEQYF.